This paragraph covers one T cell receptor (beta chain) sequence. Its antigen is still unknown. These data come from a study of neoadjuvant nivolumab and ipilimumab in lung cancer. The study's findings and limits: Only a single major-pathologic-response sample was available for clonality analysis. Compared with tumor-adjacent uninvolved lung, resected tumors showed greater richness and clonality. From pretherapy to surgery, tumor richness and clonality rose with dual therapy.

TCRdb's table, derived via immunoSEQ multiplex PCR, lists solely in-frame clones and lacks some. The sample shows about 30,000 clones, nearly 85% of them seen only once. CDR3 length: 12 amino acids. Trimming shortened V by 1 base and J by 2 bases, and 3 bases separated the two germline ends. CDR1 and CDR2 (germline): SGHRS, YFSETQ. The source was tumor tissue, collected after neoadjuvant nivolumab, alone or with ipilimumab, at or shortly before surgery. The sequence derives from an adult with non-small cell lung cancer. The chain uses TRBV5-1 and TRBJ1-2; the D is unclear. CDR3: CASSLSNYGYTF. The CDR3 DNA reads TGCGCCAGCAGCTTGAGCAACTATGGCTACACCTTC.